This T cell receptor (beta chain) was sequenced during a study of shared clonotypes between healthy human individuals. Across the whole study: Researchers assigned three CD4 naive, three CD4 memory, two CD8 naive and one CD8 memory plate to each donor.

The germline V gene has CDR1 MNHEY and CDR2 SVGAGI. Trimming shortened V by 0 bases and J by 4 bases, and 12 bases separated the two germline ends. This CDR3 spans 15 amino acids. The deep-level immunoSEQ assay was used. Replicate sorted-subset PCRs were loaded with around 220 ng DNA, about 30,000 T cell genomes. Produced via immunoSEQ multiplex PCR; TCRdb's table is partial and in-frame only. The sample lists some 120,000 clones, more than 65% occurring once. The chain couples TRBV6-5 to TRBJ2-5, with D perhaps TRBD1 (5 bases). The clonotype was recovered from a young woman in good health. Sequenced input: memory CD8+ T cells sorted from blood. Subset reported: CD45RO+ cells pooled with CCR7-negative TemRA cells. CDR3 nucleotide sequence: TGTGCCAGCAGTTACTCCATGACAGCAGCAGAGACCCAGTACTTC. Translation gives CASSYSMTAAETQYF.